Described below is a single T cell receptor beta chain sequence and its context. What it binds is not known. This entry is derived from a study of vaccination and CD4 T cells after COVID-19. On the study more broadly: Post-COVID samples were collected a median roughly 100 days following diagnosis, spanning 35 to 161.

This CDR3 is built from 14 residues. The ends lost 5 bases at V and 6 bases at J; junction bases unmatched: 6. Germline CDR1 SGHVS, CDR2 FNYEAQ. Indicated treatment: roughly ten-day PBMC culture with coronavirus spike peptide pools or control peptides (ViraFEST assay). Peptide pools at 9.5 to 10 ug/ml and IL-2 at about 9.6 IU/ml were added to cultures of a few million PBMCs per well. With the Oncomine TCR Beta short-read assay, DNA from cultured CD4+ T cells was sequenced. MiXCR, run by TCRdb on the PCR reads, gives a single entry per CDR3 protein. The table includes around 19,000 distinct CDR3 sequences, about half detected once.

This sequence was found in a human donor who had recovered from COVID-19. The specimen comprised CD4+ T cells from blood, cultured in vitro, sampled before SARS-CoV-2 vaccination. The V call is TRBV7-6, the J call TRBJ2-7, with 11 bases that match TRBD2. The CDR3: CASSEGLAAGEQYF. The CDR3 coding sequence is TGTGCCAGCAGCGAGGGACTAGCGGCGGGCGAGCAGTACTTC.